The 20 T cell receptor beta chains below come from one sample, sequenced in a study of identifying expanded T cells in peripheral blood. TCRdb's table, derived via immunoSEQ multiplex PCR, lists solely in-frame clones and lacks some. The repertoire consists of about 130,000 clones, with 86% occurring once and the leading ten covering approximately 8%. The sequenced sample was blood. All receptors come from a person between 18 and 75 years old in good health.

The chain employs TRBV30 and TRBJ1-2; a weak D match, TRBD1 (6 bases). The CDR3 has 15 residues. Trimming cost V 4 bases and J 3 bases, with 18 bases left between them. The V gene's germline CDR1 is GTSNPN and CDR2 SVGIG (reference sequence). Here the CDR3 DNA reads TGTGCCTGGACCGATGGGACACTTTCGGACTATGGCTACACCTTC. It translates to CAWTDGTLSDYGYTF. Supplemented by reference TRBV30 and TRBJ1-2, the full variable domain reads SQTIHQWPATLVQPVGSPLSLECTVEGTSNPNLYWYRQAAGRGLQLLFYSVGIGQISSEVPQNLSASRPQDRQFILSSKKLLLSDSGFYLCAWTDGTLSDYGYTFGSGTRLTVV.

This sequence joins TRBV10-3 and TRBJ2-7; 11 nucleotides line up with TRBD1. V lost 0 bases to trimming and J lost 5 bases; unmatched junction nucleotides: 0. CDR3 length equals 14 residues. Germline values: CDR1 ENHRY, CDR2 SYGVKD. The chain's CDR3 is CAISESGQGDEQYF. The CDR3 DNA reads as TGTGCCATCAGTGAGTCGGGACAGGGGGACGAGCAGTACTTC.

This chain joins TRBV12-5 and TRBJ2-7, with D unclear. There are 12 residues in the CDR3. The germline CDR1 and CDR2 sequences are LGHNT and FRNRAP. V gave up 5 bases and J gave up 6 bases, with 11 bases separating them. Here the CDR3 reads CASGPSTREQYF. CDR3 nucleotides: TGTGCTAGTGGTCCTTCGACTCGCGAGCAGTACTTC.

The chain is built from TRBV29-1 and TRBJ1-1; a weak D match, TRBD1 (6 bases). The V end lost 7 bases, the J end lost 4 bases, and 19 bases lay between the germline ends. Germline V gene data show CDR1 as SQVTM and CDR2 as ANQGSEA. The CDR3 sequence is 14 residues long. CDR3 DNA sequence: TGCAGCGCCAGAAGGGGGGCCCCGAGCACTGAAGCTTTCTTT. It yields the protein CSARRGAPSTEAFF.

This clone was found once. The CDR3: CASSPSGQYEQYF. CDR3 coding DNA: TGTGCCAGCAGCCCCTCGGGACAGTACGAGCAGTACTTC. The V gene is TRBV9, the J gene TRBJ2-7; 7 bases line up with TRBD1. Germline V gene lookup returns CDR1 SGDLS and CDR2 YYNGEE. The CDR3 extends over 13 amino acids. With 4 bases clipped from V and 4 bases from J, the junction kept 5 bases outside the gene matches.

This chain uses TRBV5-1 with TRBJ2-1; D is unresolved. Trimming shortened V by 0 bases and J by 8 bases, and 6 bases separated the two germline ends. The CDR3 sequence is 12 residues long. Germline V gives CDR1 SGHRS, CDR2 YFSETQ. CDR3 nucleotides: TGCGCCAGCAGCTTGGTCGTCGATGAGCAGTTCTTC. As protein: CASSLVVDEQFF.

J is TRBJ2-5 and V is TRBV11-2; weak D call: TRBD2 (6 bases). CDR3 length equals 14 residues. CDR1 is SGHAT, CDR2 FQNNGV, per germline. Trimming took 5 bases from V and 1 from J, leaving 11 bases between them. As DNA, the CDR3 is TGTGCCAGCAGCCCTGGAGGGAGCCAAGAGACCCAGTACTTC. It codes for CASSPGGSQETQYF.

The chain links TRBV6-1 to TRBJ2-1; no clear D gene. The germline V and J ends were trimmed by 1 base and 8 bases, with 9 bases remaining between them. The CDR3 is 13 residues long. Per germline, CDR1 MNHNS and CDR2 SASEGT. The CDR3 here is CASSEVPADEQFF. The DNA for the CDR3 is TGTGCCAGCAGTGAAGTCCCGGCGGATGAGCAGTTCTTC.

The chain is built from TRBV6-5 and TRBJ2-7, with no clear D. V lost 7 bases and J 4 bases, leaving 14 bases between the germline ends. Germline-derived CDR1 and CDR2 are MNHEY and SVGAGI. The CDR3 is made up of 13 amino acids. The CDR3 sequence: CASTKRGEYEQYF. The CDR3 DNA follows: TGTGCCAGCACCAAACGTGGGGAATACGAGCAGTACTTC.

V and J are TRBV19 and TRBJ1-5, with D tentatively TRBD1 (5 bases). The CDR3 spans 12 residues. Trimming left V 11 bases short and J 0 bases short, with 8 bases between. The germline V gene encodes CDR1 LNHDA and CDR2 SQIVND (reference sequence). The CDR3, as DNA: TGTGCCTCAGGGTATAGCAATCAGCCCCAGCATTTT. As protein: CASGYSNQPQHF.

This chain uses TRBV13 with TRBJ1-4, with a weak D call TRBD1 (6 bases). CDR3 length: 15 residues. From germline, CDR1 is PRHDT and CDR2 FYEKMQ (reference sequence). V was pared by 6 bases and J by 8 bases, with 19 bases between. The CDR3 coding sequence is TGTGCCAGCAGACCTACTGGACAGTTACAAGAAAAACTGTTTTTT. Protein product: CASRPTGQLQEKLFF.

The V call is TRBV4-2, the J call TRBJ2-3; D is unresolved. The CDR3 is made up of 16 amino acids. Per the germline V gene, CDR1 is LGHNA and CDR2 is YNFKEQ. V was pared by 0 bases and J by 2 bases, with 12 bases between. The CDR3 DNA follows: TGTGCCAGCAGCCAAGATACGGCAGGTATCACAGATACGCAGTATTTT. Residues: CASSQDTAGITDTQYF.

The chain links TRBV7-2 to TRBJ2-5, with D maybe TRBD2 (6 bases). CDR1 is SGHTA, CDR2 FQGNSA, per germline. Trimming removed 0 bases from V and 3 bases from J, with 8 bases in between. This CDR3 region has 14 residues. The CDR3 reads CASSLAWTKETQYF. DNA of the CDR3: TGTGCCAGCAGCTTAGCCTGGACTAAAGAGACCCAGTACTTC.

The V call is TRBV27, the J call TRBJ2-5; 8 positions match TRBD1. Germline assignment: CDR1 MNHEY and CDR2 SMNVEV (reference sequence). CDR3 size: 15 residues. Unmatched junction bases numbered 9, after V lost 5 bases and J lost 4 bases. CDR3 loop: CASSPQGVGGETQYF. CDR3 coding DNA: TGTGCCAGCAGTCCACAGGGGGTTGGGGGAGAGACCCAGTACTTC.

This chain uses TRBV11-3 with TRBJ2-7; perhaps D is TRBD1 or TRBD2 (5 bases each). The germline gives CDR1 SGHNT, CDR2 YENEEA. V lost 1 base, J lost 5 bases, and 12 bases lay in between. The CDR3 runs 14 residues. The CDR3 coding sequence is TGTGCCAGCAGCTTAGGGGCAAGGGGAGACGAGCAGTACTTC. Translating it yields CASSLGARGDEQYF. Supplemented by reference TRBV11-3 and TRBJ2-7, the full variable domain reads EAGVVQSPRYKIIEKKQPVAFWCNPISGHNTLYWYLQNLGQGPELLIRYENEEAVDDSQLPKDRFSAERLKGVDSTLKIQPAELGDSAVYLCASSLGARGDEQYFGPGTRLTVT.

The chain links TRBV7-8 to TRBJ2-7, with D possibly being TRBD1 or TRBD2 (5 bases each). This CDR3 has 14 amino acids. V was cut by 5 bases and J by 6 bases, with 17 bases left in between. Germline assignment: CDR1 SGHVS and CDR2 FQNEAQ. The CDR3 here is CASSGAGTLGEQYF. The CDR3 coding sequence is TGTGCCAGCAGCGGCGCCGGGACCTTGGGCGAGCAGTACTTC.

DNA for the CDR3: TGTGCCACCAGCAGAGACCTCGCCAGTCGGGTAACAAATGAGCAGTTCTTC. It is translated as CATSRDLASRVTNEQFF. V and J are TRBV15 and TRBJ2-1; D is uncertain. V shed 0 bases and J shed 7 bases, with 19 bases lying between them. The CDR3 has 17 amino acids. Germline CDR1 is LNHNV and CDR2 is YYDKDF (reference sequence).

This clone was counted a few times. The J gene is TRBJ1-1, the V gene TRBV19, with TRBD1 matching 7 bases. The V gene's germline CDR1 is LNHDA and CDR2 SQIVND (reference sequence). Unmatched junction bases numbered 9, after V lost 7 bases and J lost 4 bases. The CDR3 has 14 amino acids. Here the CDR3 reads CASNYRGEGTEAFF. DNA for the CDR3: TGTGCCAGTAACTACAGGGGAGAGGGCACTGAAGCTTTCTTT.

The chain carries TRBV14 and TRBJ2-1; no reliable D call. The CDR3 sequence is 12 residues long. V lost 1 base to trimming and J lost 15 bases, with 13 bases between them. Looked up from germline, CDR1 is SGHDN and CDR2 is FVKESK. This CDR3 reads CASSQGVVRLFF. Here the CDR3 DNA reads TGTGCCAGCAGCCAAGGGGTAGTCAGATTGTTCTTC.

The chain joins TRBV7-9 to TRBJ2-7, with a weak D call TRBD1 (6 bases). In germline, CDR1 is SEHNR, CDR2 FQNEAQ (reference sequence). The CDR3 spans 14 residues. Trimming shortened V by 7 bases and J by 3 bases, and 16 bases separated the two germline ends. In DNA, the CDR3 is TGTGCCAGCACCCAGGACAGCAGAAACTACGAGCAGTACTTC. Translation gives CASTQDSRNYEQYF.